This is a list of T cell receptor beta chains from one sample in a study of CD8 T cells in ankylosing spondylitis. One entry per CDR3 protein, called by TCRdb with MiXCR from the 5' RACE reads. This table holds about 240,000 distinct CDR3 sequences, around 8% found once. The sample was blood, either unsorted or a sorted T cell fraction (not recorded which). Source of these receptors: a female donor with ankylosing spondylitis or in good health (not recorded which). Both conserved end residues are trimmed from each CDR3. The order of the fields is V gene, J gene, CDR3 protein.

V: TRBV11-2
J: TRBJ1-5
CDR3: ASSLGLPGNQPQH

V: TRBV20-1
J: TRBJ2-3
CDR3: SAETAGKDTQY

V: TRBV20-1
J: TRBJ2-7
CDR3: SALRSSGYEQY

V: TRBV7-9
J: TRBJ1-4
CDR3: ASSEGGGNEKLF

V: TRBV3-1
J: TRBJ2-6
CDR3: ASSLGGQGALSGANVLT

V: TRBV20-1
J: TRBJ2-4
CDR3: SARAPALANIQY

V: TRBV6-4
J: TRBJ2-2
CDR3: ASSREVSTGELF

V: TRBV5-2
J: TRBJ2-1
CDR3: ASKNGLANYNEQF

V: TRBV5-1
J: TRBJ1-4
CDR3: ASSLGGQGSEKLF

V: TRBV7-9
J: TRBJ2-1
CDR3: ASSLEARYNEQF

V: TRBV19
J: TRBJ1-5
CDR3: ASVSDRGDSNQPQH

V: TRBV7-6
J: TRBJ1-2
CDR3: ASSPIGGGGYT

V: TRBV11-3
J: TRBJ1-4
CDR3: ASSLGQGTKLF

V: TRBV6-5
J: TRBJ2-7
CDR3: ASSYSSALFYEQY

V: TRBV12-3/TRBV12-4
J: TRBJ2-6
CDR3: ASSGQSTSGANVLT

V: TRBV12-3/TRBV12-4
J: TRBJ1-5
CDR3: ASSPERAGQPQH

V: TRBV12-3/TRBV12-4
J: TRBJ2-3
CDR3: ASSWAGSDTQY

V: TRBV3-1
J: TRBJ2-2
CDR3: AFRGGKLATTADTGELF